The clone carrying this T cell receptor beta chain was recorded once. Using immunoSEQ multiplex PCR, the repertoire was profiled, and TCRdb retains in-frame clones only, with some absent. The table lists more than 550,000 clones, about 89% of them singletons. These data are taken from a study of shared T cell receptors in the human thymus. V was shortened by 8 bases and J by 8 bases, with 19 bases between the two germline ends. This CDR3 is built from 14 residues. The V gene's germline CDR1 is WNHNN and CDR2 SYGVQD (reference sequence). The same specimen was also included in a second study, on human thymus T cells.

The gene calls are TRBV10-1 and TRBJ2-1; D may be TRBD1 (7 bases). Sequenced: thymocytes. The receptor was isolated from a boy younger than two with a congenital heart defect. The CDR3 region has the DNA TGCGCCAGCCAGGGGCAGGGGGGTCGGGATGAGCAGTTCTTC. The encoded protein is CASQGQGGRDEQFF.